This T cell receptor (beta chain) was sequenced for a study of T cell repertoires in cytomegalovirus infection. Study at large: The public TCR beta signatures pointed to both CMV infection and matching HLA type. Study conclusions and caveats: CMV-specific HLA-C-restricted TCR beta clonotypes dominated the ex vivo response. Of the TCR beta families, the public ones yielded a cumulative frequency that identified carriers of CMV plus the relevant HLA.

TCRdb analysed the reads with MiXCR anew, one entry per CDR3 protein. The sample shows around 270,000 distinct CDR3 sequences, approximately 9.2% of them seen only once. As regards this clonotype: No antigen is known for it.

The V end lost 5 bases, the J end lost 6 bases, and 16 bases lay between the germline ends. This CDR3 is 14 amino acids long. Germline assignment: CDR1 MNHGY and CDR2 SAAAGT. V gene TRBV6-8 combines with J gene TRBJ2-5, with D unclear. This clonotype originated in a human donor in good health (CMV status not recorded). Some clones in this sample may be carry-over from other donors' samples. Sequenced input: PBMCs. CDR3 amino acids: CASSHDGLSKTQYF. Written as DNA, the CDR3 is TGTGCCAGCAGTCACGATGGGCTTTCCAAGACCCAGTACTTC.